The 11 T cell receptor beta chains reported below all come from one sample, sequenced in a study of cytomegalovirus exposure and HLA in healthy donors. The PCR was carried out with 60 Vbeta primers and 13 Jbeta primers. Libraries were prepared by immunoSEQ multiplex PCR; TCRdb keeps only in-frame clonotypes and omits some of them. The repertoire has fewer than 120,000 clones, around 80% of them found once; the top ten carry under 15%. Sequenced material: PBMCs. All receptors derive from a man under 40 in good health and CMV-seropositive.

V is TRBV29-1 and J is TRBJ2-3, with TRBD2 identical over 11 bases. This CDR3 has 15 amino acids. The ends lost 4 bases at V and 2 bases at J; junction bases unmatched: 5. Germline V gene data show CDR1 as SQVTM and CDR2 as ANQGSEA. CDR3: CSVGASGGYTDTQYF. For the CDR3, the DNA is TGCAGCGTTGGGGCTAGCGGGGGGTACACAGATACGCAGTATTTT.

CDR3 bases: TGTGCCAGCAGTTTGGGGGGACAGGGCACAGATACGCAGTATTTT. Amino acid sequence: CASSLGGQGTDTQYF. The chain links TRBV28 to TRBJ2-3; 8 bases are a match to TRBD1. CDR3 size: 15 residues. V lost 3 bases, J lost 1 base, and 3 bases stayed unmatched. Germline V gene sequence: CDR1 MDHEN, CDR2 SYDVKM.

This chain joins TRBV5-6 and TRBJ2-7; D not resolved. Trimming left V 5 bases short and J 1 base short, with 7 bases between. This CDR3 contains 12 residues. Germline CDR1 is SGHDT and CDR2 is YYEEEE. DNA of the CDR3: TGTGCCAGCAGTCCAGGATCCTACGAGCAGTACTTC. Translated, it gives CASSPGSYEQYF.

This clone occurred a few times. This chain connects TRBV9 to TRBJ1-2; D gene uncertain. Trimming took 1 base from V and 1 from J, leaving 5 bases between them. This CDR3 is built from 13 residues. Germline CDR1 is SGDLS and CDR2 is YYNGEE. CDR3 bases: TGTGCCAGCAGCGTAAACGGTAACTATGGCTACACCTTC. Protein sequence: CASSVNGNYGYTF. Full variable domain (outside the CDR3, taken from reference TRBV9 and TRBJ1-2): DSGVTQTPKHLITATGQRVTLRCSPRSGDLSVYWYQQSLDQGLQFLIQYYNGEERAKGNILERFSAQQFPDLHSELNLSSLELGDSALYFCASSVNGNYGYTFGSGTRLTVV.

This chain links TRBV30 with TRBJ1-3; no definite D call. Germline-derived CDR1 and CDR2 are GTSNPN and SVGIG (reference sequence). Deletions cut 4 bases from V and 0 bases from J, with 10 bases between. The CDR3 loop spans 14 amino acids. DNA of the CDR3: TGTGCCTGGACGGCAGGCTACTCTGGAAACACCATATATTTT. Translating gives CAWTAGYSGNTIYF.

This sequence joins TRBV7-2 and TRBJ1-1, with a possible D match to TRBD1 (6 bases). From germline, CDR1 is SGHTA and CDR2 FQGNSA. Trimming took off 1 base at V and 3 bases at J, with 12 bases between the two ends. The CDR3 runs to 15 residues. CDR3 amino acids: CASSLVAPGDTEAFF. CDR3 sequence (DNA): TGTGCCAGCAGCTTAGTGGCTCCAGGGGACACTGAAGCTTTCTTT.

The V and J genes are TRBV9 and TRBJ2-5; 11 positions match TRBD2. The V segment lost 2 bases and the J segment 4 bases; nucleotides outside the gene matches: 1. Looked up from germline, CDR1 is SGDLS and CDR2 is YYNGEE. The length of the CDR3 is 14 residues. CDR3 nucleotide sequence: TGTGCCAGCAGCGTTAGCGGGGGGGCAGAGACCCAGTACTTC. Translated: CASSVSGGAETQYF.

CDR3 DNA sequence: TGCGCCAGCAGCCAAGCCGAACAGGGGTGGGAAACCGGGGAGCTGTTTTTT. Its translation is CASSQAEQGWETGELFF. The gene calls are TRBV4-1 and TRBJ2-2, with 7 positions matching TRBD1. The CDR3 is 17 residues long. V lost 1 base, J lost 5 bases, and 10 bases stayed unmatched. CDR1 MGHRA and CDR2 YSYEKL come from the germline V gene.

The chain carries TRBV13 and TRBJ2-7, with 11 bases aligning to TRBD2. Trimming at V came to 2 bases and at J to 5 bases, leaving 2 bases not matched to a gene. Germline V gene lookup returns CDR1 PRHDT and CDR2 FYEKMQ (reference sequence). The length of the CDR3 is 14 residues. This chain's CDR3 is CASSLKLAGDEQYF. Here the CDR3 DNA reads TGTGCCAGCAGCTTAAAACTAGCGGGGGACGAGCAGTACTTC.

The genes are TRBV19 and TRBJ2-4; 10 bases match TRBD1. The germline V gene has CDR1 LNHDA and CDR2 SQIVND (reference sequence). The CDR3 runs 15 residues. V lost 3 bases to trimming and J lost 8 bases; unmatched junction nucleotides: 7. Here the CDR3 reads CASSIQGQGLHIQYF. The CDR3 nucleotides read TGTGCCAGTAGTATCCAGGGACAGGGGTTACACATTCAGTACTTC.

Worth noting for this clone: At one end the junction does not follow the germline gene, possibly because of a read error. The chain employs TRBV6-1 and TRBJ2-1; 10 nucleotides line up with TRBD1. Germline assignment: CDR1 MNHNS and CDR2 SASEGT. CDR3 length equals 12 residues. CDR3 amino acids: CASSGPGQGPLF. The CDR3 bases are TGTGCCAGCAGTGGGCCGGGACAGGGGCCGCTCTTC.